This TCR beta chain was found in a study of blood T cells in healthy people across ages. Regarding the study as a whole: When set beside aged donors, long-lived donors presented more naive CD4+ cells and higher diversity. The fall in TCR beta diversity per million T cells was roughly linear with age.

Through a sample-barcoded 5' primer and a J-beta primer mix, a second PCR was run for 7 to 11 cycles. From each sample, at least 3 million paired-end reads containing CDR3 were obtained. TCRdb re-derived calls from the 5' RACE reads in MiXCR, one entry per CDR3 protein. Found here are some 1.1 million distinct CDR3 sequences, 30% to 40% of them singletons; the top ten hold around 13%. The CDR3 runs 14 residues. Germline CDR1 and CDR2: SGDLS and YYNGEE. The V gene lost 4 bases and the J gene lost 6 bases, with 15 bases spanning the gap. Regarding this clonotype: Its target is unknown.

The chain recombines TRBV9 with TRBJ2-3, with a weak D call TRBD2 (6 bases). The sample consisted of blood. The receptor's source is a man between 18 and 35 years old in good health. Here the CDR3 reads CASSPLSGRDTQYF. DNA of the CDR3: TGTGCCAGCAGCCCCCTATCGGGGAGGGATACGCAGTATTTT.